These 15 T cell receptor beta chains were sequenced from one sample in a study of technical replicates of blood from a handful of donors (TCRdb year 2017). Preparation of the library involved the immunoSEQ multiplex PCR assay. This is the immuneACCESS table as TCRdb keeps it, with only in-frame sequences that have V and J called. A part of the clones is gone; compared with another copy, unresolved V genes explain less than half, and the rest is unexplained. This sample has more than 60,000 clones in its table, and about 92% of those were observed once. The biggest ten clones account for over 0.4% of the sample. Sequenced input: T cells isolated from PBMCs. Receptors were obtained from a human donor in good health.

This chain's CDR3 is CASLNQGNTGELFF. In DNA form, the CDR3 reads TGCGCCAGCCTGAATCAGGGGAACACCGGGGAGCTGTTTTTT. The gene calls are TRBV5-1 and TRBJ2-2; the D gene is possibly TRBD1 (5 bases). V was pared by 7 bases and J by 1 base, with 11 bases between. The CDR3 length is 14 residues. CDR1 is SGHRS, CDR2 YFSETQ, per germline.

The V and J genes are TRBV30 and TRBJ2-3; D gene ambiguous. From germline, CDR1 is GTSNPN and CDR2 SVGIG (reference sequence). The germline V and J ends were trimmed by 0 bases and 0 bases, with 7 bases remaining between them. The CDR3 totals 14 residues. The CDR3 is CAWSVPGSTDTQYF. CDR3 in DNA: TGTGCCTGGAGTGTACCGGGTAGCACAGATACGCAGTATTTT.

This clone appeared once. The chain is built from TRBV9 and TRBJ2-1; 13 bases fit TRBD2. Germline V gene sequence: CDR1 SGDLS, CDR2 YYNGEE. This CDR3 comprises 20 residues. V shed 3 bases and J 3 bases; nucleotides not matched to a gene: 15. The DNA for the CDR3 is TGTGCCAGCAGCGCTAGACTTAGACTAGCGGGAGGTAAGGTCTACAATGAGCAGTTCTTC. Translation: CASSARLRLAGGKVYNEQFF.

CDR3 amino acids: CASSGTGTTYNEQFF. CDR3 bases: TGTGCCAGCAGTGGAACCGGGACTACATACAATGAGCAGTTCTTC. The chain links TRBV9 to TRBJ2-1; 7 bases agree with TRBD2. Germline V lookup: CDR1 SGDLS, CDR2 YYNGEE. The J segment lost 4 bases and the V segment lost 5 bases, leaving 9 bases of the junction unmatched. The CDR3 is 15 amino acids.

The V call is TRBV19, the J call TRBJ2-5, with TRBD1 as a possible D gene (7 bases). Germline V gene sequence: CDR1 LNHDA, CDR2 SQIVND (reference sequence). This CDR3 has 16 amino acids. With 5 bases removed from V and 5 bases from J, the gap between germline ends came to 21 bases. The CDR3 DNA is TGTGCCAGTAGTCTCGGTAGACAGGGAGGCGTGGAGACCCAGTACTTC. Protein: CASSLGRQGGVETQYF.

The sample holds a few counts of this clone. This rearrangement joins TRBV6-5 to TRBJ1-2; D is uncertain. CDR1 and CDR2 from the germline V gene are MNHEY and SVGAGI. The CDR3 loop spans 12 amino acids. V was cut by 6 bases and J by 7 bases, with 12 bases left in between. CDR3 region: CASRAEEVGYTF. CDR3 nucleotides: TGTGCCAGCAGGGCAGAAGAGGTTGGCTACACCTTC.

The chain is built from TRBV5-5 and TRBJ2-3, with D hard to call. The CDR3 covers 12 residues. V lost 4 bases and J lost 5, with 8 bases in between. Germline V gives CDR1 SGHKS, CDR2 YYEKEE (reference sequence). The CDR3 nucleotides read TGTGCCAGCAGCCCCGAACTAGATACGCAGTATTTT. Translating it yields CASSPELDTQYF.

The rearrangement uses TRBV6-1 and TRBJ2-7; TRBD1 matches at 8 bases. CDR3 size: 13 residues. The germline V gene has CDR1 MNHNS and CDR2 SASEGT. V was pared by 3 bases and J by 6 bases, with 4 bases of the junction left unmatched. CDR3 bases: TGTGCCAGCAGTGATTTCGACAGGGGCGAGCAGTACTTC. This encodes CASSDFDRGEQYF.

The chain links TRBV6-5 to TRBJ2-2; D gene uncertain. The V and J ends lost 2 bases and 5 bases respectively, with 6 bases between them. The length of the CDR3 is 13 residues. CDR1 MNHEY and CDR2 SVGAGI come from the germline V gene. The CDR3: CASSYTVTGELFF. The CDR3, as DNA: TGTGCCAGCAGTTACACTGTAACCGGGGAGCTGTTTTTT.

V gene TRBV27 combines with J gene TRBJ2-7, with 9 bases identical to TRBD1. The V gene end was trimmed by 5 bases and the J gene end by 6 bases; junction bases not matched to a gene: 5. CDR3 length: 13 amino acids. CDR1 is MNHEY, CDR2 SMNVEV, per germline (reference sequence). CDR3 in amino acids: CASSKQGAGEQYF. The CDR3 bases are TGTGCCAGCAGTAAACAGGGGGCGGGCGAGCAGTACTTC.

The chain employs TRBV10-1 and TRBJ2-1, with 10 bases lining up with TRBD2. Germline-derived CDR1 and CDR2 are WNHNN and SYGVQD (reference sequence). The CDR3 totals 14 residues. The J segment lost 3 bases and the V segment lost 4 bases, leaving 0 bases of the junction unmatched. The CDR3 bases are TGCGCCAGCAGTGCTAGCGGGAGCTACAATGAGCAGTTCTTC. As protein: CASSASGSYNEQFF.

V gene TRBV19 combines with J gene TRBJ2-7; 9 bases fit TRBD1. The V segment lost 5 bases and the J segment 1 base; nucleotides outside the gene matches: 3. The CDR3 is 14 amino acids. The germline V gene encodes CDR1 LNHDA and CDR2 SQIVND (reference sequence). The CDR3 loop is CASSYGTGSYEQYF. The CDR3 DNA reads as TGTGCCAGTAGTTACGGGACAGGGTCCTACGAGCAGTACTTC.

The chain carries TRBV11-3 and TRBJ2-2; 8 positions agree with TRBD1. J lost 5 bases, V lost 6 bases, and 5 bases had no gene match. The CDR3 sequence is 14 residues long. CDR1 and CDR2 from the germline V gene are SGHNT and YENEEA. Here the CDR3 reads CASSRQGWTGELFF. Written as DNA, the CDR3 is TGTGCCAGCAGTAGACAGGGGTGGACCGGGGAGCTGTTTTTT.

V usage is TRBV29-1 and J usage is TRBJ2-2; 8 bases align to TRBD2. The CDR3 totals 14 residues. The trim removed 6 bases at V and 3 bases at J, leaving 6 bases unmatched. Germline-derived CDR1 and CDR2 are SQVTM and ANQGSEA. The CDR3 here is CSVVREGDTGELFF. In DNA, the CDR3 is TGCAGCGTAGTCCGGGAGGGAGACACCGGGGAGCTGTTTTTT.

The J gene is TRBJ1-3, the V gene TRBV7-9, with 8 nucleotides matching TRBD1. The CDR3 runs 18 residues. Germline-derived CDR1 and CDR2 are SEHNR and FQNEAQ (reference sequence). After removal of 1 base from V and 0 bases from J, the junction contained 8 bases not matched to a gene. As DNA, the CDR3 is TGTGCCAGCAGCTTAGAAAGGCAGGGGGCTAACTCTGGAAACACCATATATTTT. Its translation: CASSLERQGANSGNTIYF.